Below, 25 T cell receptor beta chains from the same sample are listed, as sequenced in a study of T cells in localized non-small cell lung cancer. Generated by immunoSEQ multiplex PCR, the TCRdb table keeps only in-frame clones and is missing some. The sample includes about 36,000 clones, roughly 85% of them seen just once. The sample here was peripheral blood, taken before any cancer treatment. The receptor source for this set is a woman aged 40-75 years with stage I lung adenocarcinoma.

The count of this clone is one. The chain is built from TRBV7-3 and TRBJ1-1; D remains ambiguous. CDR1 is SGHTA and CDR2 is FQGTGA in the germline V gene. Trimming shortened V by 0 bases and J by 1 base, and 3 bases separated the two germline ends. This CDR3 is built from 13 residues. CDR3 DNA: TGTGCCAGCAGCTTAACAGCGAACACTGAAGCTTTCTTT. It codes for CASSLTANTEAFF.

The chain uses TRBV30 and TRBJ1-4; a weak D match, TRBD1 (5 bases). CDR1 and CDR2 (germline): GTSNPN, SVGIG (reference sequence). Deletions cut 1 base from V and 7 bases from J, with 13 bases between. CDR3 length: 14 amino acids. The CDR3 reads CAWSAGNGGEKLFF. CDR3 DNA sequence: TGTGCCTGGAGTGCAGGGAACGGCGGTGAAAAACTGTTTTTT.

This sequence joins TRBV21-1 and TRBJ1-5. TRBV21-1 is reported as a pseudogene. CDR3 length equals 12 residues. The CDR3 DNA is TGTGCCAGCATTAGGGGCAATCAGCCCCAGCATTTT. As protein: CASIRGNQPQHF.

The CDR3 DNA reads TGTGCCAGCAGCCCCAGCGGGGGACACTACAATGAGCAGTTCTTC. Translation gives CASSPSGGHYNEQFF. The chain recombines TRBV7-3 with TRBJ2-1; 8 nucleotides match TRBD2. This CDR3 contains 15 residues. Losses at the gene ends were 5 bases for V and 3 bases for J; bases not matched to a gene: 6. Germline V gene sequence: CDR1 SGHTA, CDR2 FQGTGA.

This rearrangement joins TRBV7-2 to TRBJ1-2; no clear D. CDR3 length: 15 residues. V dropped 1 base and J dropped 4 bases, with 13 bases sitting between them. Germline V gene lookup returns CDR1 SGHTA and CDR2 FQGNSA. The CDR3 DNA reads TGTGCCAGCAGCTTAGGGGCAGCGCCAGGCTATGGCTACACCTTC. Translating it yields CASSLGAAPGYGYTF.

The chain joins TRBV11-2 to TRBJ2-7; TRBD1 matches at 9 bases. This CDR3 has 14 residues. Looked up from germline, CDR1 is SGHAT and CDR2 is FQNNGV. V lost 3 bases and J lost 4; bases outside the gene matches: 4. DNA for the CDR3: TGTGCCAGCAGCTTTGGACAGGGGAGTTACGAGCAGTACTTC. Its translation is CASSFGQGSYEQYF. The whole variable domain, filled in from reference TRBV11-2 and TRBJ2-7, reads EAGVAQSPRYKIIEKRQSVAFWCNPISGHATLYWYQQILGQGPKLLIQFQNNGVVDDSQLPKDRFSAERLKGVDSTLKIQPAKLEDSAVYLCASSFGQGSYEQYFGPGTRLTVT.

The chain combines TRBV11-2 with TRBJ1-1; D is unclear. V lost 0 bases to trimming and J lost 1 base, with 3 bases between them. Germline assignment: CDR1 SGHAT and CDR2 FQNNGV. This CDR3 region has 13 residues. This CDR3 is CASSLDPNTEAFF. CDR3 sequence (DNA): TGTGCCAGCAGCTTAGACCCGAACACTGAAGCTTTCTTT.

The J gene is TRBJ2-5, the V gene TRBV7-2; D remains ambiguous. This CDR3 is 13 amino acids long. The germline CDR1 and CDR2 sequences are SGHTA and FQGNSA. V gave up 7 bases and J gave up 3 bases, with 12 bases separating them. This CDR3 is CASNWPEKETQYF. DNA of the CDR3: TGTGCCAGCAATTGGCCGGAAAAAGAGACCCAGTACTTC.

The J gene is TRBJ2-3, the V gene TRBV10-3; no clear D. This CDR3 has 14 residues. V lost 10 bases, J lost 0 bases, and 14 bases lay in between. Germline lookup yields CDR1 ENHRY and CDR2 SYGVKD. The CDR3 protein is CASTATASTDTQYF. CDR3 nucleotides: TGTGCCAGTACCGCGACTGCTAGCACAGATACGCAGTATTTT.

The chain links TRBV9 to TRBJ1-4; a possible D gene is TRBD1 (6 bases). Germline assignment: CDR1 SGDLS and CDR2 YYNGEE. The CDR3 has 15 residues. Deletions cut 0 bases from V and 7 bases from J, with 13 bases between. The CDR3 protein is CASSVGQGLGEKLFF. The CDR3 nucleotides read TGTGCCAGCAGCGTAGGGCAGGGGCTAGGTGAAAAACTGTTTTTT. Looking up the rest from reference TRBV9 and TRBJ1-4 gives the full variable domain: DSGVTQTPKHLITATGQRVTLRCSPRSGDLSVYWYQQSLDQGLQFLIQYYNGEERAKGNILERFSAQQFPDLHSELNLSSLELGDSALYFCASSVGQGLGEKLFFGSGTQLSVL.

The chain recombines TRBV28 with TRBJ1-3; TRBD1 matches 8 bases. Trimming at V came to 4 bases and at J to 4 bases, leaving 9 bases not matched to a gene. Germline loops: CDR1 MDHEN, CDR2 SYDVKM. The CDR3 extends over 16 amino acids. The CDR3, as DNA: TGTGCCAGCAGTTGGGTCGGACAGGGATCCGGAAACACCATATATTTT. Translation: CASSWVGQGSGNTIYF.

The chain employs TRBV5-4 and TRBJ2-7; TRBD2 aligns across 10 bases. CDR1 is SGHNT and CDR2 is YYREEE in the germline V gene (reference sequence). CDR3 length: 15 residues. Trimming at V came to 4 bases and at J to 5 bases, leaving 9 bases not matched to a gene. DNA for the CDR3: TGTGCCAGCAGCCCATCTAGCGGGGGAGTACACGAGCAGTACTTC. This sequence encodes CASSPSSGGVHEQYF.

J is TRBJ1-4 and V is TRBV5-1; tentatively, D is TRBD1 (5 bases). The CDR3 is 15 residues long. Germline V CDR1 and CDR2: SGHRS, YFSETQ. V shed 0 bases and J shed 0 bases, with 6 bases lying between them. The CDR3 reads CASSLGQTTNEKLFF. CDR3 coding DNA: TGCGCCAGCAGCTTGGGACAGACAACTAATGAAAAACTGTTTTTT.

Comment on this clone: The CDR3 end shows no conserved phenylalanine or tryptophan, and so a read error is likely. No DNA is shown, since the ends of the CDR3 on it are uncertain; the CDR3 is the one TCRdb lists. The V and J genes are TRBV12-1 and TRBJ1-2; whether TRBD1, the table's D call, matches the DNA was not checked. TRBV12-1 counts as a pseudogene. The CDR3 adds up to 10 amino acids, both ends counted. CDR3: CASSSGTESL.

The gene calls are TRBV5-1 and TRBJ2-5; TRBD2 matches 9 bases. Trimming cost V 1 base and J 5 bases; bases outside gene matches: 3. The germline V gene has CDR1 SGHRS and CDR2 YFSETQ. CDR3 size: 14 residues. The chain's CDR3 is CASSLRAGGETQYF. The CDR3 region has the DNA TGCGCCAGCAGCTTGCGAGCGGGGGGTGAGACCCAGTACTTC.

The chain links TRBV6-5 to TRBJ2-2; D unresolved. The germline V gene encodes CDR1 MNHEY and CDR2 SVGAGI. This CDR3 is built from 13 residues. With 8 bases removed from V and 0 bases from J, the gap between germline ends came to 7 bases. The DNA for the CDR3 is TGTGCCAGCGCCCAAACGAACACCGGGGAGCTGTTTTTT. Translation: CASAQTNTGELFF.

The chain combines TRBV7-9 with TRBJ1-4; D possibly corresponds to TRBD1 (5 bases). The V end lost 1 base, the J end lost 5 bases, and 8 bases lay between the germline ends. The CDR3 spans 14 residues. The germline V gene encodes CDR1 SEHNR and CDR2 FQNEAQ (reference sequence). CDR3 nucleotides: TGTGCCAGCAGCTTAGGGGGGTCCAATGAAAAACTGTTTTTT. Translated: CASSLGGSNEKLFF.

The chain carries TRBV4-3 and TRBJ1-3; possible D gene TRBD1, 5 bases. The CDR3 totals 16 residues. Looked up from germline, CDR1 is LGHNA and CDR2 is YSLEER. Trimming pared 0 bases from V and 12 bases from J, leaving 21 bases between. CDR3 protein: CASSQDLGRGLLGIYF. The CDR3 nucleotides read TGCGCCAGCAGCCAAGATCTGGGACGCGGACTTTTAGGCATATATTTT.

The chain employs TRBV18 and TRBJ1-1, with D perhaps TRBD1 (5 bases). This CDR3 spans 14 amino acids. Trimming shortened V by 8 bases and J by 0 bases, and 13 bases separated the two germline ends. CDR1 is KGHSH, CDR2 LQKENI, per germline. This chain's CDR3 is CASVLRGMNTEAFF. The CDR3 DNA sequence: TGTGCCAGCGTCCTGAGGGGCATGAACACTGAAGCTTTCTTT.

V gene TRBV5-4 combines with J gene TRBJ2-7; 11 nucleotides match TRBD2. The CDR3 runs 16 residues. Germline V CDR1 and CDR2: SGHNT, YYREEE (reference sequence). J was trimmed by 3 bases and V by 4 bases; bases with no gene match: 9. Written as DNA, the CDR3 is TGTGCCAGCAGCGGGAGTGTAGCGGGGGGGTTCTACGAGCAGTACTTC. Amino acid sequence: CASSGSVAGGFYEQYF. Filled out from reference TRBV5-4 and TRBJ2-7, the complete variable domain reads ETGVTQSPTHLIKTRGQQVTLRCSSQSGHNTVSWYQQALGQGPQFIFQYYREEENGRGNFPPRFSGLQFPNYSSELNVNALELDDSALYLCASSGSVAGGFYEQYFGPGTRLTVT.

V gene TRBV10-1 combines with J gene TRBJ2-3; D tentatively fits TRBD1 or TRBD2 (6 bases each). Germline-derived CDR1 and CDR2 are WNHNN and SYGVQD (reference sequence). Trimming took 3 bases from V and 6 from J, leaving 13 bases between them. CDR3 length equals 14 residues. CDR3: CASSDGGGSDTQYF. CDR3 DNA: TGCGCCAGCAGTGACGGAGGGGGATCGGATACGCAGTATTTT.

J is TRBJ1-6 and V is TRBV5-6; a weak D match, TRBD1 (6 bases). With 4 bases removed from V and 8 bases from J, the gap between germline ends came to 19 bases. The CDR3 is 16 residues long. Germline V gene sequence: CDR1 SGHDT, CDR2 YYEEEE. The CDR3 protein is CASSPPDRRFYSPLHF. The CDR3 DNA reads TGTGCCAGCAGCCCACCAGACAGGAGATTTTATTCACCCCTCCACTTT.

CDR3 nucleotides: TGTGCCTGGAGTATGGACTCTGGGGCCAACGTCCTGACTTTC. It translates to CAWSMDSGANVLTF. The chain links TRBV30 to TRBJ2-6; D not certain. Trimming cost V 2 bases and J 0 bases, with 5 bases left between them. The CDR3 sequence is 14 residues long. From germline, CDR1 is GTSNPN and CDR2 SVGIG (reference sequence).

The rearrangement links TRBV28 to TRBJ2-7; tentative D call: TRBD1 (6 bases). V was clipped by 5 bases and J by 5 bases, with 25 bases between them. Looked up from germline, CDR1 is MDHEN and CDR2 is SYDVKM. This CDR3 contains 17 residues. The chain's CDR3 is CASSRAARQVPRHEQYF. CDR3 DNA: TGTGCCAGCAGTCGCGCCGCGCGACAGGTTCCCCGGCACGAGCAGTACTTC.

This clone was seen just once. One end of the junction fails to match germline, which may point to a read error. This chain uses TRBV6-5 with TRBJ1-4; perhaps TRBD1 as D (6 bases). From germline, CDR1 is MNHEY and CDR2 SVGAGI. The CDR3 is made up of 15 amino acids. The CDR3 nucleotides read TGTGCCAGCAGTAACTCGGGACAAGGGATTGAAAAACTGTTTTTT. Encoded protein: CASSNSGQGIEKLFF.